The clone carrying this TCR beta chain was observed a handful of times. The sample is drawn from a study of blood T cell repertoires in COVID-19. Clones were read by immunoSEQ multiplex PCR, and TCRdb kept only the in-frame ones, dropping some. The table records over 85,000 clones, about 85% of them present only once. CDR1 is SGHRS, CDR2 YFSETQ, per germline. The CDR3 has 14 amino acids. Trimming cost V 0 bases and J 3 bases, with 10 bases left between them. The sequence derives from a man aged 55 to 70 with acute or convalescent COVID-19. The V gene is TRBV5-1, the J gene TRBJ2-7; weak D call: TRBD2 (6 bases). Sequenced sample: peripheral blood. CDR3 residues: CASSLEGLDYEQYF. The CDR3 bases are TGCGCCAGCAGCTTGGAGGGACTTGACTACGAGCAGTACTTC. The full variable domain, rest sourced from reference TRBV5-1 and TRBJ2-7, is KAGVTQTPRYLIKTRGQQVTLSCSPISGHRSVSWYQQTPGQGLQFLFEYFSETQRNKGNFPGRFSGRQFSNSRSEMNVSTLELGDSALYLCASSLEGLDYEQYFGPGTRLTVT.